Each of the 25 T cell receptor beta chains below was sequenced from the same sample in a study of PD-1 blockade in classical Hodgkin lymphoma. This table comes from immunoSEQ multiplex PCR, and its TCRdb copy is limited to in-frame clones, with some not included. The table lists tens of thousands of clones, roughly 93% of them singletons. Time point: newly diagnosed, previously untreated cHL patient sample. Material for sequencing was peripheral blood mononuclear cells (PBMCs). These TCRs come from a human donor with classical Hodgkin lymphoma.

The chain combines TRBV7-8 with TRBJ1-3; TRBD1 is a possible D gene (5 bases). Germline CDR1 SGHVS, CDR2 FQNEAQ. V was pared by 4 bases and J by 0 bases, with 7 bases between. The CDR3 has 14 residues. The CDR3 protein is CASSWGVSGNTIYF. The DNA for the CDR3 is TGTGCCAGCAGCTGGGGGGTCTCTGGAAACACCATATATTTT.

The chain is built from TRBV14 and TRBJ1-2; no definite D call. CDR1 SGHDN and CDR2 FVKESK come from the germline V gene. This CDR3 has 11 residues. V lost 0 bases to trimming and J lost 8 bases, with 4 bases between them. The CDR3 DNA reads as TGTGCCAGCAGCCAAGACAGCGGCTACACCTTC. This encodes CASSQDSGYTF.

This chain connects TRBV6-4 to TRBJ2-7; D not certain. Trimming stripped 5 bases from V and 2 bases from J, with 19 bases between. The CDR3 is made up of 16 amino acids. Germline assignment: CDR1 MRHNA and CDR2 SNTAGT. The DNA for the CDR3 is TGTGCCAGCAGTTCCTTTAGCACAAACCCTCCCTACGAGCAGTACGTC. Translating it yields CASSSFSTNPPYEQYV.

The chain uses TRBV6-1 and TRBJ2-5, with 9 bases identical to TRBD1. CDR1 MNHNS and CDR2 SASEGT come from the germline V gene. The CDR3 has 13 residues. V lost 5 bases to trimming and J lost 4 bases; unmatched junction nucleotides: 2. CDR3 sequence (DNA): TGTGCCAGCAGTACAGGGGGCGCAGAGACCCAGTACTTC. It yields the protein CASSTGGAETQYF.

This rearrangement joins TRBV6-6 to TRBJ2-3; D is uncertain. V shed 10 bases and J shed 2 bases, with 16 bases lying between them. The CDR3 contains 14 residues. The germline V gene encodes CDR1 MNHNY and CDR2 SVGAGI (reference sequence). The CDR3 DNA is TGTGCCACCTCTTATAGTCTTCCCACAGATACGCAGTATTTT. This translates into CATSYSLPTDTQYF.

The rearrangement joins TRBV10-3 to TRBJ2-1, with 7 bases fitting TRBD2. Trimming cost V 6 bases and J 7 bases; bases outside gene matches: 9. This CDR3 comprises 14 residues. Germline values: CDR1 ENHRY, CDR2 SYGVKD. CDR3 nucleotides: TGTGCCATCAGCCGCCGCGGGAGAGTTAATGAGCAGTTCTTC. Translation gives CAISRRGRVNEQFF.

The chain joins TRBV11-2 to TRBJ2-7; 7 nucleotides align to TRBD2. CDR3 length: 12 amino acids. CDR1 SGHAT and CDR2 FQNNGV come from the germline V gene. Germline trimming cut 4 bases from V and 6 bases from J; bases unmatched to any gene: 3. This CDR3 is CASSSTSPEQYF. In DNA, the CDR3 is TGTGCCAGCAGCTCGACTAGCCCCGAGCAGTACTTC.

This chain connects TRBV9 to TRBJ2-7; 9 bases are a match to TRBD1. The CDR3 is 15 residues long. V lost 3 bases, J lost 0 bases, and 4 bases stayed unmatched. Germline CDR1 SGDLS, CDR2 YYNGEE. The CDR3 bases are TGTGCCAGCAGCGAGGGACAGGGTTACTCCTACGAGCAGTACTTC. This codes for CASSEGQGYSYEQYF.

V gene TRBV28 combines with J gene TRBJ1-2; no firm D call. V was clipped by 6 bases and J by 8 bases, with 10 bases between them. The CDR3 has 11 residues. Germline V gene lookup returns CDR1 MDHEN and CDR2 SYDVKM. The CDR3 region is CASSSPRGYTF. CDR3 in DNA: TGTGCCAGCAGCTCTCCGAGGGGCTACACCTTC.

The gene calls are TRBV4-1 and TRBJ1-2; D not resolved. The CDR3 covers 17 residues. CDR1 is MGHRA and CDR2 is YSYEKL in the germline V gene. V was shortened by 1 base and J by 7 bases, with 22 bases between the two germline ends. CDR3 DNA: TGCGCCAGCAGCCAAGGTCCAGGCCTAGCGAAAAGATTTGGCTACACCTTC. Translating it yields CASSQGPGLAKRFGYTF.

The genes are TRBV5-1 and TRBJ1-2, with D possibly matching TRBD1 (5 bases). Trimming stripped 4 bases from V and 8 bases from J, with 12 bases between. Per the germline V gene, CDR1 is SGHRS and CDR2 is YFSETQ. This CDR3 comprises 12 residues. The CDR3, as DNA: TGCGCCAGCAGCGAAGGGGCGCGGGGCTACACCTTC. Residues: CASSEGARGYTF.

The chain carries TRBV19 and TRBJ1-1; no definite D call. From germline, CDR1 is LNHDA and CDR2 SQIVND (reference sequence). V shed 3 bases and J shed 6 bases, with 11 bases lying between them. The CDR3 runs to 13 residues. Here the CDR3 reads CASSIARKAEAFF. The CDR3, as DNA: TGTGCCAGTAGTATCGCAAGGAAGGCTGAAGCTTTCTTT.

This chain links TRBV2 with TRBJ2-7; the D gene is possibly TRBD2 (6 bases). The CDR3 is 11 residues long. V lost 9 bases to trimming and J lost 7 bases, with 13 bases between them. Germline lookup yields CDR1 SNHLY and CDR2 FYNNEI. CDR3 protein: CAREEGGEQYF. DNA of the CDR3: TGTGCCAGAGAGGAGGGAGGAGAGCAGTACTTC.

The rearrangement joins TRBV2 to TRBJ1-2, with D uncertain. Trimming cost V 3 bases and J 2 bases, with 7 bases left between them. The CDR3 sequence is 13 residues long. Germline CDR1 reads SNHLY; CDR2 reads FYNNEI. This CDR3 is CASSDLGNYGYTF. In nucleotides, the CDR3 is TGTGCCAGCAGTGATTTGGGGAACTATGGCTACACCTTC.

The chain has TRBV4-1 and TRBJ2-1; D remains ambiguous. V was clipped by 8 bases and J by 8 bases, with 16 bases between them. CDR1 and CDR2 from the germline V gene are MGHRA and YSYEKL. The CDR3 is made up of 13 amino acids. In DNA form, the CDR3 reads TGCGCCAGCTCGTGGCAATATGCATATGAGCAGTTCTTC. It codes for CASSWQYAYEQFF.

This chain connects TRBV28 to TRBJ2-5; 9 nucleotides match TRBD1. Trimming at V came to 10 bases and at J to 5 bases, leaving 5 bases not matched to a gene. Germline CDR1 and CDR2: MDHEN and SYDVKM. The CDR3 covers 12 residues. The CDR3 DNA reads as TGTGCCATTCGACAGGGGGTTGAGACCCAGTACTTC. Its translation is CAIRQGVETQYF.

The V and J genes are TRBV7-9 and TRBJ2-2; 9 bases are shared with TRBD2. Trimming at V came to 5 bases and at J to 7 bases, leaving 8 bases not matched to a gene. The germline V gene encodes CDR1 SEHNR and CDR2 FQNEAQ (reference sequence). This CDR3 region has 15 residues. The CDR3 here is CASSPGLANVGELFF. The CDR3 region has the DNA TGTGCCAGCAGCCCGGGACTAGCCAACGTCGGGGAGCTGTTTTTT. Looking up the rest from reference TRBV7-9 and TRBJ2-2 gives the full variable domain: DTGVSQNPRHKITKRGQNVTFRCDPISEHNRLYWYRQTLGQGPEFLTYFQNEAQLEKSRLLSDRFSAERPKGSFSTLEIQRTEQGDSAMYLCASSPGLANVGELFFGEGSRLTVL.

The chain uses TRBV29-1 and TRBJ1-4; TRBD1 matches 7 bases. CDR3 size: 13 residues. V shed 7 bases, J shed 7 bases, and the junction held 9 bases outside the gene matches. The germline gives CDR1 SQVTM, CDR2 ANQGSEA. CDR3 DNA: TGCAGCGCCTGCCCCAGGGGGGGTGAAAAACTGTTTTTT. The encoded protein is CSACPRGGEKLFF.

With regard to this clone: At one of its ends the junction is not consistent with the germline gene, which may arise from a read error. Additional DNA sequences in this sample encode the identical CDR3. This chain uses TRBV4-1 with TRBJ1-2; no firm D call. Germline-derived CDR1 and CDR2 are MGHRA and YSYEKL. This CDR3 contains 15 residues. CDR3 bases: TGCGCCAGCAGCCCCCCATCCGGCGATAACTATGGCTATACCTTC. It encodes CASSPPSGDNYGYTF.

The rearrangement joins TRBV5-1 to TRBJ2-1, with D perhaps TRBD2 (5 bases). This CDR3 comprises 15 residues. Germline V CDR1 and CDR2: SGHRS, YFSETQ. Trimming took off 3 bases at V and 5 bases at J, with 15 bases between the two ends. The CDR3 DNA sequence: TGCGCCAGCAGCTCCATCGAACGGGAAAACAATGAGCAGTTCTTC. This sequence encodes CASSSIERENNEQFF.

The V and J genes are TRBV5-4 and TRBJ2-3, with a tentative D call TRBD1 (5 bases). V lost 5 bases, J lost 1 base, and 5 bases lay in between. In germline, CDR1 is SGHNT, CDR2 YYREEE (reference sequence). The CDR3 runs to 12 residues. The chain's CDR3 is CASRQGTDTQYF. The DNA for the CDR3 is TGTGCCAGCAGACAGGGCACAGATACGCAGTATTTT.

The CDR3 here is CASSQFRGLASEAFF. DNA for the CDR3: TGTGCCAGCAGCCAATTTCGAGGACTCGCCTCTGAAGCTTTCTTT. V usage is TRBV14 and J usage is TRBJ1-1; no firm D call. Germline V gene lookup returns CDR1 SGHDN and CDR2 FVKESK. With 2 bases removed from V and 6 bases from J, the gap between germline ends came to 16 bases. The CDR3 loop spans 15 amino acids.

The table lists this clone with a few counts. The genes are TRBV6-5 and TRBJ2-7; 11 nucleotides match TRBD2. J gave up 6 bases and V 2 bases, and 3 bases lay outside the gene matches. The CDR3 is 14 amino acids. CDR1 MNHEY and CDR2 SVGAGI come from the germline V gene. CDR3 sequence (DNA): TGTGCCAGCAGTTACGCAGGACTAGCGGGCGAGCAGTACTTC. Its protein product is CASSYAGLAGEQYF.

The chain carries TRBV29-1 and TRBJ2-1; TRBD2 agrees at 14 bases. This CDR3 comprises 16 residues. With V trimmed by 6 bases and J by 4 bases, 8 bases remained unmatched. Germline values: CDR1 SQVTM, CDR2 ANQGSEA. CDR3 residues: CSVMGLAGASYNEQFF. In DNA form, the CDR3 reads TGCAGCGTCATGGGACTAGCGGGAGCAAGTTACAATGAGCAGTTCTTC.

V and J are TRBV25-1 and TRBJ2-3; 9 bases fit TRBD2. In germline, CDR1 is MGHDK, CDR2 SYGVNS. With 3 bases clipped from V and 5 bases from J, the junction kept 9 bases outside the gene matches. The CDR3 has 16 amino acids. CDR3 in DNA: TGTGCCAGCAGTGATACCTTAGCGGGAGTTATAGATACGCAGTATTTT. Residues: CASSDTLAGVIDTQYF. The variable domain in full, completed from reference TRBV25-1 and TRBJ2-3, reads EADIYQTPRYLVIGTGKKITLECSQTMGHDKMYWYQQDPGMELHLIHYSYGVNSTEKGDLSSESTVSRIRTEHFPLTLESARPSHTSQYLCASSDTLAGVIDTQYFGPGTRLTVL.